Below, 9 T cell receptor beta chains from the same sample are listed, as sequenced in a study of early T cells in non-severe SARS-CoV-2 infection. TCRdb redid the calling of the 5' RACE reads with MiXCR, one entry per CDR3 protein. In the table there are more than 55,000 distinct CDR3 sequences, about 8.9% of which are singletons. The sequenced sample was whole blood. These receptors came from an adult who was a healthcare worker with PCR-confirmed SARS-CoV-2 infection or an uninfected control (not recorded which).

J is TRBJ2-2 and V is TRBV5-4, with D unresolved. V was shortened by 4 bases and J by 1 base, with 11 bases between the two germline ends. The CDR3 covers 15 residues. Germline assignment: CDR1 SGHNT and CDR2 YYREEE (reference sequence). DNA for the CDR3: TGTGCCAGCAGCAACCGGAAAATGAACACCGGGGAGCTGTTTTTT. Translation: CASSNRKMNTGELFF.

This clonotype showed up just a few times. This chain links TRBV20-1 with TRBJ1-5; 7 bases line up with TRBD1. From germline, CDR1 is DFQATT and CDR2 SNEGSKA (reference sequence). With 1 base clipped from V and 5 bases from J, the junction kept 2 bases outside the gene matches. This CDR3 is 13 amino acids long. The DNA of the CDR3 is TGCAGTGCTAGAGGAACAGGGGATCAGCCCCAGCATTTT. Its protein is CSARGTGDQPQHF.

The chain links TRBV9 to TRBJ2-3, with 8 bases fitting TRBD2. V lost 2 bases, J lost 0 bases, and 2 bases stayed unmatched. Germline V gene lookup returns CDR1 SGDLS and CDR2 YYNGEE. The CDR3 is 15 amino acids. This CDR3 reads CASSVSGVSTDTQYF. In nucleotides, the CDR3 is TGTGCCAGCAGCGTTAGCGGGGTTAGCACAGATACGCAGTATTTT.

This clonotype has a handful of counts. The J gene is TRBJ1-5, the V gene TRBV7-2; TRBD1 agrees at 10 bases. Germline V gene data show CDR1 as SGHTA and CDR2 as FQGNSA. V shed 5 bases, J shed 8 bases, and the junction held 9 bases outside the gene matches. The length of the CDR3 is 15 residues. The DNA for the CDR3 is TGTGCCAGCAGCACCCAGACAGGGGGCCAGGAGCCCCAGCATTTT. Residues: CASSTQTGGQEPQHF.

This clonotype was recorded at least ten times. The chain joins TRBV11-2 to TRBJ2-5, with TRBD1 identical over 7 bases. Trimming removed 6 bases from V and 1 base from J; junction bases left unmatched: 8. The V gene's germline CDR1 is SGHAT and CDR2 FQNNGV. This CDR3 is 15 amino acids long. The CDR3, as DNA: TGTGCCAGCAGTGCCAAGGGACAGACCCAAGAGACCCAGTACTTC. This gives the protein CASSAKGQTQETQYF.

This clonotype has a count of ten or more. The rearrangement links TRBV25-1 to TRBJ2-2; perhaps TRBD2 as D (5 bases). V dropped 2 bases and J dropped 1 base, with 11 bases sitting between them. The V gene's germline CDR1 is MGHDK and CDR2 SYGVNS. This CDR3 has 16 residues. The CDR3 DNA reads TGTGCCAGCAGTGAAGTTGGTGGGAGGAACACCGGGGAGCTGTTTTTT. This translates into CASSEVGGRNTGELFF. The whole variable domain, remainder taken from reference TRBV25-1 and TRBJ2-2, is EADIYQTPRYLVIGTGKKITLECSQTMGHDKMYWYQQDPGMELHLIHYSYGVNSTEKGDLSSESTVSRIRTEHFPLTLESARPSHTSQYLCASSEVGGRNTGELFFGEGSRLTVL.

This clonotype is medium-sized. The chain links TRBV7-3 to TRBJ2-3; a possible D gene is TRBD2 (5 bases). The CDR3 runs 16 residues. The V end was cut by 2 bases, the J end by 5 bases, with 17 bases between. Germline V gene sequence: CDR1 SGHTA, CDR2 FQGTGA. Here the CDR3 reads CASSLGAAFLGDTQYF. The CDR3 nucleotides are TGTGCCAGCAGCTTAGGAGCGGCCTTCTTGGGAGATACGCAGTATTTT. The entire variable domain, with the rest obtained from reference TRBV7-3 and TRBJ2-3, is as follows: GAGVSQTPSNKVTEKGKYVELRCDPISGHTALYWYRQSLGQGPEFLIYFQGTGAADDSGLPNDRFFAVRPEGSVSTLKIQRTERGDSAVYLCASSLGAAFLGDTQYFGPGTRLTVL.

Many counts were recorded for this clonotype. This rearrangement joins TRBV3-1 to TRBJ2-7, with D possibly TRBD1 on 5 matching bases. The germline CDR1 and CDR2 sequences are LGHDT and YNNKEL (reference sequence). CDR3 length equals 15 residues. Trimming removed 0 bases at V and 2 bases at J, with 11 bases between. The CDR3 DNA reads as TGTGCCAGCAGCCAAGATCTAAGGGGAACCTACGAGCAGTACTTC. Translation gives CASSQDLRGTYEQYF.

The rearrangement joins TRBV29-1 to TRBJ2-3; 11 nucleotides match TRBD2. The CDR3 spans 16 residues. Germline V CDR1 and CDR2: SQVTM, ANQGSEA. V was clipped by 6 bases and J by 0 bases; unmatched bases: 8. The CDR3 sequence: CSVDRTSGFSTDTQYF. The CDR3 region has the DNA TGCAGCGTCGATCGGACTAGCGGGTTTAGCACAGATACGCAGTATTTT.